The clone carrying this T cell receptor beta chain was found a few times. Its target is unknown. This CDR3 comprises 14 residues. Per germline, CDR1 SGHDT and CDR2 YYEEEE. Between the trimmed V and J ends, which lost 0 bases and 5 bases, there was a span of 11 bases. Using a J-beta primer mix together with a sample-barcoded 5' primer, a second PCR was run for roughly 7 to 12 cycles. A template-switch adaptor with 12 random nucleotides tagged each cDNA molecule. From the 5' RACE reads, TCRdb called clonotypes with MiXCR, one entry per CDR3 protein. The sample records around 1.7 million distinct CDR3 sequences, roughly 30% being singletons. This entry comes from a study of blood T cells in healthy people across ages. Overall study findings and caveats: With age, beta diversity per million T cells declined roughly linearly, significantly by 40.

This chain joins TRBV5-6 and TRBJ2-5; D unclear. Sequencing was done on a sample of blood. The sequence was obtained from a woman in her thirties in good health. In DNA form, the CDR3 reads TGTGCCAGCAGCTTGGTGGGTGAGGTGGAGACCCAGTACTTC. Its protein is CASSLVGEVETQYF.